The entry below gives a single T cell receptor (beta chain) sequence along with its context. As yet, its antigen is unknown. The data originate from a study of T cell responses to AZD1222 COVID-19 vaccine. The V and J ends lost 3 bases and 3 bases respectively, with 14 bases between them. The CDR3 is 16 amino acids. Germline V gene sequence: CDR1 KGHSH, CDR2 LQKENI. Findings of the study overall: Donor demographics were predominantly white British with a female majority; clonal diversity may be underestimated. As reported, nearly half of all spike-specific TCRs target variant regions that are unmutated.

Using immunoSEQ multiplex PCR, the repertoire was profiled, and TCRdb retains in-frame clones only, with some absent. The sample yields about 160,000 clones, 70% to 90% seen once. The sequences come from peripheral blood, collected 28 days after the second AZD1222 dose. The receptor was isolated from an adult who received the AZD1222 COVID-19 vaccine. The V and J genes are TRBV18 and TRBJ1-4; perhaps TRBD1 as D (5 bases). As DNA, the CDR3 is TGTGCCAGCTCACCGATTCAAACAGGAGCTAATGAAAAACTGTTTTTT. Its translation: CASSPIQTGANEKLFF.